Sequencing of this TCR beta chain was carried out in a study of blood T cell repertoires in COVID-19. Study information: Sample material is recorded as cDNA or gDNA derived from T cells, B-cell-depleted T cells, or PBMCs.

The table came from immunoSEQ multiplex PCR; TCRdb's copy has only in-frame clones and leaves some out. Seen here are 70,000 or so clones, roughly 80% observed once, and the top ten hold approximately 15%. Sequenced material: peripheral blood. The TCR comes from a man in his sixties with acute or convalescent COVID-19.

CDR3 DNA sequence: TGTGCCAGCAGTTACGGTGCTCTCGAGCAGTACTTC. This sequence encodes CASSYGALEQYF. The J gene is TRBJ2-7, the V gene TRBV12-3 or TRBV12-4; D is unclear. The CDR3 runs to 12 residues. V lost 4 bases and J 6 bases, leaving 10 bases between the germline ends.